The sequence of this T cell receptor beta chain was determined in a study of identical twins. The CDR3 loop spans 16 amino acids. V was pared by 1 base and J by 7 bases, with 7 bases of the junction left unmatched. CDR1 and CDR2 (germline): PRHDT, FYEKMQ (reference sequence). General study results and limits: Low generation probability was overrepresented in out-of-frame alpha sequences shared by twins.

A remark on this clonotype: The antigen remains unidentified.

MiXCR was run by TCRdb on the 5' RACE reads, yielding one entry per CDR3 protein. The table shows some 760,000 distinct CDR3 sequences, with 15% to 20% occurring only once. A further study also used this sample, focusing on T cells expressing NK-cell markers. From that paper: Seven of the eight sequenced donors were classified as HCMV-seropositive, and one was classified as seronegative.

This chain uses TRBV13 with TRBJ1-6, with TRBD1 identical over 7 bases. This sequence originates from a woman between 18 and 29 years old in good health. Specimen: PBMCs. The CDR3 DNA reads as TGTGCCAGCAGCTTAGAAGGGACGGACAGGAATTCACCCCTCCACTTT. Its translation: CASSLEGTDRNSPLHF.